This TCR beta chain was retrieved from a study of cytomegalovirus exposure and HLA in healthy donors. The study, taken as a whole, reports: Common viral pathogens seemed to be connected with several of the most significant clusters, according to a later analysis.

Vbeta (60) and Jbeta (13) primers were used in the PCR. Here immunoSEQ multiplex PCR was the method, and the copy in TCRdb shows in-frame clones only, minus some. The data show under 200,000 clones, roughly four fifths seen once. This clone turned up a few times. What it recognizes is unknown. Trimming removed 0 bases from V and 2 bases from J, with 6 bases in between. The CDR3 length is 14 residues. CDR1 is LNHDA, CDR2 SQIVND, per germline (reference sequence). Sequences were obtained from PBMCs. The V gene is TRBV19, the J gene TRBJ2-3; no definite D call. The sequence was obtained from a female donor in good health and CMV-seronegative. DNA of the CDR3: TGTGCCAGTAGTATAGACGGTTACACAGATACGCAGTATTTT. The encoded protein is CASSIDGYTDTQYF.